A selection of T cell receptor beta chains follows, all from one sample in a study of T-cell reconstitution after alpha-beta-depleted transplantation in children. TCRdb ran MiXCR on the PCR reads and lists one entry per CDR3 protein. Of approximately 220,000 distinct CDR3 sequences in the sample, over 15% were seen once. The sample was PBMCs, mostly from graft donor cells, taken 360 days after TCRalphabeta/CD19-depleted stem cell transplant. These receptor sequences come from a male patient between 2 and 15 years old who had a stem cell transplant for acute lymphoblastic leukemia, so the T cells may come from the graft donor. The CDR3 runs from the conserved cysteine through the conserved F or W. Fields, in order: J gene, clone size, V gene, D gene, CDR3 protein, CDR3 DNA. The D gene is left open where the match is weak. The size entry is marked missing in some rows and otherwise reads once, few, many or a size class.

J: TRBJ2-7
size: -
V: TRBV28
D: TRBD1
CDR3: CASRGQGAVWEQYF
DNA: TGTGCCAGCAGAGGACAGGGGGCAGTGTGGGAGCAGTACTTC

J: TRBJ2-5
size: -
V: TRBV27
D: TRBD1
CDR3: CASSLGSGQARLKTQYF
DNA: TGTGCCAGCAGTTTAGGGTCGGGACAGGCGCGTTTGAAGACCCAGTACTTC

J: TRBJ2-1
size: -
V: TRBV12-3/TRBV12-4
D: TRBD2
CDR3: CASSSLADNEQFF
DNA: TGTGCCAGCAGTTCACTAGCGGACAATGAGCAGTTCTTC

J: TRBJ2-7
size: -
V: TRBV12-3/TRBV12-4
D: TRBD1
CDR3: CASSIRQGALYEQYF
DNA: TGTGCCAGCAGCATAAGACAGGGGGCCCTCTACGAGCAGTACTTC

J: TRBJ2-4
size: -
V: TRBV2
D: -
CDR3: CASAGTLAKNIQYF
DNA: TGTGCCTCGGCAGGGACCCTAGCCAAAAACATTCAGTACTTC

J: TRBJ1-1
size: -
V: TRBV6-5
D: TRBD1
CDR3: CASSTSPSTGGSNTEAFF
DNA: TGTGCCAGCAGTACTAGCCCAAGCACAGGGGGTTCGAACACTGAAGCTTTCTTT

J: TRBJ2-7
size: -
V: TRBV29-1
D: TRBD1
CDR3: CSVAGTVDLYEQYF
DNA: TGCAGCGTCGCCGGGACAGTAGACTTGTACGAGCAGTACTTC

J: TRBJ2-5
size: few
V: TRBV19
D: -
CDR3: CASRDTERETQYF
DNA: TGTGCCAGCCGGGACACCGAAAGAGAGACCCAGTACTTC

J: TRBJ2-3
size: many
V: TRBV7-9
D: TRBD2
CDR3: CASSSVAGGTDTQYF
DNA: TGTGCCAGCAGCTCCGTAGCGGGAGGGACAGATACGCAGTATTTT

J: TRBJ2-7
size: -
V: TRBV6-5
D: -
CDR3: CASSYLEGDSYEQYF
DNA: TGTGCCAGCAGTTACCTTGAAGGGGACTCCTACGAGCAGTACTTC

J: TRBJ2-5
size: many
V: TRBV20-1
D: -
CDR3: CSAANPGETQYF
DNA: TGCAGTGCTGCAAATCCCGGGGAGACCCAGTACTTC

J: TRBJ1-2
size: few
V: TRBV20-1
D: -
CDR3: CSARGEGYGYTF
DNA: TGCAGTGCTAGAGGCGAGGGCTATGGCTACACCTTC

J: TRBJ2-5
size: few
V: TRBV29-1
D: -
CDR3: CSAPGIGRETQYF
DNA: TGCAGCGCCCCCGGAATCGGGCGGGAGACCCAGTACTTC

J: TRBJ1-3
size: -
V: TRBV12-3/TRBV12-4
D: TRBD1
CDR3: CASSYGDSRSSGNTIYF
DNA: TGTGCCAGCAGTTACGGGGACAGTCGATCCTCTGGAAACACCATATATTTT

J: TRBJ2-2
size: few
V: TRBV2
D: TRBD2
CDR3: CASRSSSGADTGELFF
DNA: TGTGCCAGCAGGTCGTCTAGCGGGGCCGACACCGGGGAGCTGTTTTTT

J: TRBJ2-5
size: many
V: TRBV24-1
D: -
CDR3: CATSDLTGQSNRETQYF
DNA: TGTGCCACCAGTGATTTAACGGGGCAGTCGAATCGAGAGACCCAGTACTTC

J: TRBJ1-4
size: -
V: TRBV6-1
D: -
CDR3: CSSKGVLQGSEKLFF
DNA: TGTTCCAGCAAAGGGGTACTACAGGGTTCCGAAAAACTGTTTTTT

J: TRBJ2-3
size: -
V: TRBV24-1
D: TRBD1
CDR3: CATSDLGGPSTDTQYF
DNA: TGTGCCACCAGTGATTTAGGGGGCCCCAGCACAGATACGCAGTATTTT

J: TRBJ2-7
size: -
V: TRBV5-1
D: -
CDR3: CASSSEIVTEQYF
DNA: TGCGCCAGCAGCTCAGAGATAGTTACGGAGCAGTACTTC

J: TRBJ2-3
size: few
V: TRBV20-1
D: TRBD1
CDR3: CSAIDRGGTQYF
DNA: TGCAGTGCGATCGACAGGGGTGGTACGCAGTATTTT

J: TRBJ2-5
size: few
V: TRBV25-1
D: TRBD1
CDR3: CASSETQGAGETQYF
DNA: TGTGCCAGCAGTGAAACACAGGGGGCAGGAGAGACCCAGTACTTC

J: TRBJ2-1
size: -
V: TRBV30
D: TRBD1
CDR3: CAWRDGDRGLYNEQFF
DNA: TGTGCCTGGAGAGACGGGGACAGGGGGCTCTACAATGAGCAGTTCTTC

J: TRBJ2-1
size: -
V: TRBV27
D: TRBD2
CDR3: CATEKRGWGNEQFF
DNA: TGTGCCACCGAGAAGCGGGGCTGGGGCAATGAGCAGTTCTTC

J: TRBJ1-1
size: -
V: TRBV29-1
D: -
CDR3: CSVSPVLGSTEAFF
DNA: TGCAGCGTGTCCCCTGTCCTAGGGAGCACTGAAGCTTTCTTT

J: TRBJ1-1
size: few
V: TRBV5-1
D: TRBD1
CDR3: CASSQGQDNTEAFF
DNA: TGCGCCAGCAGTCAAGGACAGGACAACACTGAAGCTTTCTTT

J: TRBJ2-3
size: few
V: TRBV20-1
D: TRBD2
CDR3: CSASGTNDLGTDTQYF
DNA: TGCAGTGCTTCCGGGACTAACGACCTGGGCACAGATACGCAGTATTTT

J: TRBJ1-1
size: once
V: TRBV5-1
D: TRBD1
CDR3: CASSSGQGERTEAFF
DNA: TGCGCCAGCAGCTCCGGACAGGGAGAAAGGACTGAAGCTTTCTTT

J: TRBJ1-2
size: -
V: TRBV6-1
D: -
CDR3: CATRSLEEIGYTF
DNA: TGTGCCACCAGGAGTCTCGAGGAAATTGGCTACACCTTC

J: TRBJ2-3
size: few
V: TRBV5-1
D: -
CDR3: CASRWAPSGGTDTQYF
DNA: TGCGCCAGCAGATGGGCTCCTTCAGGGGGCACAGATACGCAGTATTTT

J: TRBJ2-3
size: -
V: TRBV30
D: -
CDR3: CAWSVSGLADTQYF
DNA: TGTGCCTGGAGTGTCTCAGGTCTGGCAGATACGCAGTATTTT

J: TRBJ2-1
size: -
V: TRBV12-3/TRBV12-4
D: TRBD1
CDR3: CASRYRGQGNEQFF
DNA: TGTGCCAGCAGATACAGGGGGCAGGGCAATGAGCAGTTCTTC

J: TRBJ2-3
size: -
V: TRBV12-3/TRBV12-4
D: TRBD1
CDR3: CASSFRTGSPDTQYF
DNA: TGTGCCAGCAGTTTCAGGACAGGGAGCCCCGATACGCAGTATTTT

J: TRBJ2-5
size: few
V: TRBV7-2
D: -
CDR3: CASSLSKETQYF
DNA: TGTGCCAGCAGCTTATCTAAGGAGACCCAGTACTTC

J: TRBJ2-4
size: few
V: TRBV20-1
D: -
CDR3: CSAGSGTLVKNIQYF
DNA: TGCAGTGCCGGATCCGGGACGCTGGTCAAAAACATTCAGTACTTC

J: TRBJ1-3
size: few
V: TRBV6-1
D: TRBD1
CDR3: CASTKHRGPGNTIYF
DNA: TGTGCCAGCACAAAGCACAGGGGGCCTGGAAACACCATATATTTT

J: TRBJ1-3
size: -
V: TRBV15
D: -
CDR3: CATSRGKRQMFSGNTIYF
DNA: TGTGCCACCAGCAGAGGGAAGCGACAGATGTTCTCTGGAAACACCATATATTTT

J: TRBJ2-3
size: few
V: TRBV7-2
D: -
CDR3: CASSSQRPPISTDTQYF
DNA: TGTGCCAGCAGCTCCCAAAGGCCCCCTATTAGCACAGATACGCAGTATTTT

J: TRBJ2-1
size: few
V: TRBV7-8
D: TRBD2
CDR3: CASSPNLAGGGNEQFF
DNA: TGTGCCAGCAGCCCGAATCTAGCGGGAGGGGGCAATGAGCAGTTCTTC

J: TRBJ2-7
size: few
V: TRBV6-1
D: -
CDR3: CATLPRDTSYEQYF
DNA: TGTGCCACCCTCCCTCGCGACACATCCTACGAGCAGTACTTC

J: TRBJ2-2
size: few
V: TRBV4-2
D: -
CDR3: CASSQADTGELFF
DNA: TGTGCCAGCAGCCAAGCGGACACCGGGGAGCTGTTTTTT

J: TRBJ2-2
size: few
V: TRBV7-9
D: -
CDR3: CASSLGRVNTGELFF
DNA: TGTGCCAGCAGCCTGGGACGAGTAAACACCGGGGAGCTGTTTTTT

J: TRBJ2-5
size: -
V: TRBV12-3/TRBV12-4
D: -
CDR3: CASSLAGMAQYF
DNA: TGTGCCAGCAGTTTGGCAGGGATGGCCCAGTACTTC

J: TRBJ2-1
size: few
V: TRBV12-3/TRBV12-4
D: TRBD1
CDR3: CASSPDRGPYNEQFF
DNA: TGTGCCAGCAGTCCTGACAGGGGGCCTTACAATGAGCAGTTCTTC

J: TRBJ2-7
size: -
V: TRBV4-3
D: -
CDR3: CASSPFSSGLYYEQYF
DNA: TGCGCCAGCAGCCCGTTTTCCAGCGGGCTTTACTACGAGCAGTACTTC

J: TRBJ2-5
size: few
V: TRBV7-2
D: TRBD1
CDR3: CASSLDRGVRGAQYF
DNA: TGTGCCAGCAGCTTAGACAGGGGTGTACGTGGGGCCCAGTACTTC

J: TRBJ2-4
size: few
V: TRBV20-1
D: TRBD1
CDR3: CSARTGDAKNIQYF
DNA: TGCAGTGCTCGTACAGGGGACGCCAAAAACATTCAGTACTTC

J: TRBJ2-7
size: -
V: TRBV10-3
D: -
CDR3: CAITASLLYEQYF
DNA: TGTGCCATCACGGCTAGTCTGTTGTACGAGCAGTACTTC

J: TRBJ2-1
size: -
V: TRBV14
D: -
CDR3: CASSQDLGQDNEQFF
DNA: TGTGCCAGCAGCCAAGATCTAGGGCAGGACAATGAGCAGTTCTTC

J: TRBJ2-7
size: few
V: TRBV27
D: -
CDR3: CASSLGRGPYEQYF
DNA: TGTGCCAGCAGTTTAGGGCGGGGCCCCTACGAGCAGTACTTC

J: TRBJ2-7
size: few
V: TRBV7-6
D: -
CDR3: CASSEEYASEQYF
DNA: TGTGCCAGCTCCGAAGAGTACGCTTCCGAGCAGTACTTC

J: TRBJ2-7
size: once
V: TRBV7-9
D: -
CDR3: CASSLLGKAYEQYF
DNA: TGTGCCAGCAGCTTATTGGGGAAGGCCTACGAGCAGTACTTC

J: TRBJ1-1
size: -
V: TRBV29-1
D: TRBD1
CDR3: CSVEWSSRDRRGTEAFF
DNA: TGCAGCGTTGAATGGAGTTCCCGGGACAGGCGAGGAACTGAAGCTTTCTTT

J: TRBJ2-7
size: few
V: TRBV20-1
D: TRBD2
CDR3: CSPSSGSSYEQYF
DNA: TGCAGCCCTAGTAGCGGGAGCTCCTACGAGCAGTACTTC

J: TRBJ2-1
size: few
V: TRBV7-8
D: -
CDR3: CASSLEVKWRSLTNEQFF
DNA: TGTGCCAGCAGCTTAGAGGTAAAGTGGCGTTCTCTTACGAATGAGCAGTTCTTC

J: TRBJ1-1
size: few
V: TRBV29-1
D: -
CDR3: CSVIGRGNTEAFF
DNA: TGCAGCGTTATAGGACGGGGGAACACTGAAGCTTTCTTT

J: TRBJ2-1
size: -
V: TRBV12-3/TRBV12-4
D: TRBD2
CDR3: CASSSTSAEEQFF
DNA: TGTGCCAGCAGTTCTACTAGCGCGGAAGAGCAGTTCTTC

J: TRBJ1-4
size: many
V: TRBV18
D: TRBD1
CDR3: CASSPPGQGEKLFF
DNA: TGTGCCAGCTCACCACCGGGACAGGGGGAAAAACTGTTTTTT